This T cell receptor (beta chain) was observed in a study of blood T cell repertoires in COVID-19. Study information: From the United States, Italy and Spain came samples of acute and convalescent COVID-19.

Residents of about 25 US areas, aged about 18 to 100 years, made up the participants. Assignments of participants to cohorts depended upon their own reported clinical history. Authors' methods: Quantification of nucleated cells was approximated via reference gene primer amplification. Sequencing used immunoSEQ multiplex PCR; TCRdb keeps in-frame clones, though not all of them. For V, J and clone size, that table is used; D and trimming come from the DNA. This sample yields roughly 400,000 clones, of which roughly 88% are seen a single time; about 1.4% belongs to the top ten. The V gene end was trimmed by 5 bases and the J gene end by 3 bases; junction bases not matched to a gene: 3. The CDR3 totals 15 residues. Germline V lookup: CDR1 SGHVS, CDR2 FNYEAQ.

Source material: PBMCs or T cells enriched from blood (not recorded which). The receptor's source is a woman under 30 who had been exposed to COVID-19. This sequence joins TRBV7-6 and TRBJ2-3; TRBD2 agrees at 12 bases. CDR3 sequence (DNA): TGTGCCAGCAGCCGACTAGCGGGAGCGACAGATACGCAGTATTTT. Translated: CASSRLAGATDTQYF.